This T cell receptor beta chain derives from a study of blood T cell repertoires in COVID-19. Study overall: The samples span acute and convalescent COVID-19 from the United States, Italy and Spain. Sources were T cells, B-cell-depleted T cells, or PBMCs; the material itself was cDNA or gDNA.

The CDR3 has 15 amino acids. From germline, CDR1 is MNHEY and CDR2 SVGAGI. Trimming took off 6 bases at V and 6 bases at J, with 18 bases between the two ends. In the source study's methods: Researchers report that nucleated cell counts were estimated from reference gene primer amplification. TCRdb's table, derived via immunoSEQ multiplex PCR, lists solely in-frame clones and lacks some. V and J calls and clone size are as listed in that table; D and trimming were resolved from the DNA. The table includes about 100,000 clones, less than 90% detected once. This chain links TRBV6-5 with TRBJ1-5; D might be TRBD1 (6 bases). Sequenced material: peripheral blood. The source is a man between 25 and 39 years old in a cohort sampled during active COVID-19. The CDR3 reads CASSTYRDRGQPQHF. The DNA for the CDR3 is TGTGCCAGCAGCACATACAGGGACCGAGGTCAGCCCCAGCATTTT.